Listed below are T cell receptor beta chains from one sample, sequenced in a study of CD8+ T cells in alopecia areata. The method was immunoSEQ multiplex PCR; TCRdb's version includes in-frame clones alone and lacks a portion of them. The table includes roughly 100,000 clones, 60% detected once. The sample here was CD8+ T cells sorted from blood, taken between weeks 55 and 65, from a patient treated with tofacitinib. The source is a human donor with alopecia areata. CDR3s include the opening cysteine and the closing phenylalanine or tryptophan. The order of the fields is clone size, V gene, CDR3 protein. Clone size, where shown, is once, few, many, or a class for clones that have expanded.

clone size: .
V gene: TRBV4-1
CDR3 protein: CASSQGWGAYEQYF

clone size: few
V gene: TRBV13
CDR3 protein: CASSFKGTPNQPQHF

clone size: .
V gene: TRBV27
CDR3 protein: CASSFLGLAKNIQYF

clone size: .
V gene: TRBV30
CDR3 protein: CAWSVLGLVSYF

clone size: once
V gene: TRBV27
CDR3 protein: CASSFLGRWDTDTQYF

clone size: .
V gene: TRBV6-1
CDR3 protein: CASSESLGGTYEQYF

clone size: .
V gene: TRBV25-1
CDR3 protein: CASSEWGEQYF

clone size: .
V gene: TRBV11-2
CDR3 protein: CASSLGPNEQFF

clone size: .
V gene: TRBV7-6
CDR3 protein: CASSSGTSGVPEQFF

clone size: once
V gene: TRBV7-8
CDR3 protein: CASSLAGKDGYTF

clone size: .
V gene: TRBV29-1
CDR3 protein: CSAHEEVAGGLDTQYF

clone size: .
V gene: TRBV9
CDR3 protein: CASSVKQGGTGELFF

clone size: .
V gene: TRBV7-9
CDR3 protein: CASSQGGSGRCF

clone size: .
V gene: TRBV5-1
CDR3 protein: CASSDRPYQPQHF

clone size: .
V gene: TRBV11-2
CDR3 protein: CASSWTGLGSSYNEQFF

clone size: once
V gene: TRBV27
CDR3 protein: CASSRQSVERANVLTF

clone size: few
V gene: TRBV2
CDR3 protein: CASRPGQGISDTQYF

clone size: .
V gene: TRBV29-1
CDR3 protein: CSVELRGRNSYEQYF

clone size: .
V gene: TRBV2
CDR3 protein: CASSDDSQETQYF

clone size: .
V gene: TRBV4-2
CDR3 protein: CASSQGLAGKYEQYF

clone size: .
V gene: TRBV6-5
CDR3 protein: CASRDRGDSNQPQHF

clone size: .
V gene: TRBV4-1
CDR3 protein: CASSPLGEGIADTQYF

clone size: .
V gene: TRBV10-3
CDR3 protein: CAISELGEGSETQYF

clone size: .
V gene: TRBV5-1
CDR3 protein: CASSSAMDRDYNEQFF

clone size: .
V gene: TRBV6-5
CDR3 protein: CATSQGTENQPQHF

clone size: few
V gene: TRBV27
CDR3 protein: CASSQINQYNEQFF

clone size: .
V gene: TRBV4-1
CDR3 protein: CASSQDWAEKYNEQFF

clone size: .
V gene: TRBV12-5
CDR3 protein: CASVHNEQFF

clone size: few
V gene: TRBV13
CDR3 protein: CASSTGSTGELFF

clone size: .
V gene: TRBV6-6
CDR3 protein: CASTTGGGRRDEQFF

clone size: .
V gene: TRBV6-6
CDR3 protein: CASRPTGVEETQYF

clone size: .
V gene: TRBV5-1
CDR3 protein: CASIGEAGELFF

clone size: .
V gene: TRBV13
CDR3 protein: CASSLRTGGPQEAFF

clone size: .
V gene: TRBV10-3
CDR3 protein: CAISVGAAEAFF

clone size: .
V gene: TRBV7-9
CDR3 protein: CASSPGTGANVLTF

clone size: .
V gene: TRBV9
CDR3 protein: CASSFGTSSTDTQYF

clone size: .
V gene: TRBV9
CDR3 protein: CASSVAGRSSTDTQYF

clone size: few
V gene: TRBV5-1
CDR3 protein: CASSSETSGTYEQYF

clone size: .
V gene: TRBV13
CDR3 protein: CASSLRQGSPLHF

clone size: .
V gene: TRBV4-1
CDR3 protein: CASSQDALTGSYNEQFF